The clone carrying this TCR beta chain is a singleton in its sample. Original analysis: Estimation of nucleated cell counts relied on the amplification of reference gene primers. The repertoire was sequenced with immunoSEQ multiplex PCR; TCRdb's copy has only in-frame clones and lacks some. That table is the source of V, J and clone size, and D and trimming were worked out from the DNA. This sample has tens of thousands of clones; roughly 84% occur once, and the top ten carry 30% to 35%. This record belongs to a study of blood T cell repertoires in COVID-19. Study summary: Both acute and convalescent COVID-19 samples were obtained from the United States, Italy and Spain. PBMCs, B-cell-depleted T cells, or T cells were the source of the cDNA or gDNA that made up the material.

This sequence originates from an elderly woman with active or convalescent COVID-19. Material for sequencing was peripheral blood.

CDR3 nucleotides: TGTGCCAGTAGTATGGGCCTCGAGTGGCCCCAGCATTTT. The encoded protein is CASSMGLEWPQHF. The J gene is TRBJ1-5, the V gene TRBV19; no reliable D call. Deletions cut 3 bases from V and 9 bases from J, with 12 bases between. This CDR3 has 13 amino acids. Germline CDR1 and CDR2: LNHDA and SQIVND (reference sequence). The complete variable domain, with remaining parts taken from reference TRBV19 and TRBJ1-5, reads DGGITQSPKYLFRKEGQNVTLSCEQNLNHDAMYWYRQDPGQGLRLIYYSQIVNDFQKGDIAEGYSVSREKKESFPLTVTSAQKNPTAFYLCASSMGLEWPQHFGDGTRLSIL.